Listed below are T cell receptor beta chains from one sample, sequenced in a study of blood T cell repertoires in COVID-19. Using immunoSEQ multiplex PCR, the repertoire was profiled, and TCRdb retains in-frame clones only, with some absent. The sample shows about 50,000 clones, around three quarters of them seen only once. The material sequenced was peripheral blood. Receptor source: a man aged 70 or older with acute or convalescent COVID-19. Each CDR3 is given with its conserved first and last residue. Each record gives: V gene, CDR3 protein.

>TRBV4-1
CASSPGLAASTDTQYF
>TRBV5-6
CASSSPGTGNVYEQFF
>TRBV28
CASTPYPQGAYRLDEKLFF
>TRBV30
CAWTRGGNTIYF
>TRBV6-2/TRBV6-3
CASSYGTTPWELFF
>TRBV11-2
CASSLNAVNTEAFF
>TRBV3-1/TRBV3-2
CASSQDGGGNLREQYF
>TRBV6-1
CASSDPIIGQGLAKNIQYF
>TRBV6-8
CASSFDSCFSYEQYF
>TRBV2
CASSEGAGDTEAFF
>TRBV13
CASSFSGSFNEQFF
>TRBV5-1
CASSLVRSPQSNEQFF
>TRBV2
CASSYRGGTGELFF
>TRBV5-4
CASSLDRVGTQYF
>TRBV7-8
CASSLSGAGQDTQYF
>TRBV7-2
CASSLAQGAGNEQFF
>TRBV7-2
CASSSQTGNSGNTIYF
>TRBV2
CASLAGGRETQYF
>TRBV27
CASTRQRSTDTQYF
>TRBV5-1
CASSQTGLSEKLFF
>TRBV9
CASSVTSGGTDTQYF
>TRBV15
CATRRTGSSYEQYF
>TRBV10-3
CAISGGRQGSAYGYTF
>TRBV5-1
CASRASGYTDTQYF
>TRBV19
CASSTPRRQGNTGELFF
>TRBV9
CASATGSNQPQHF
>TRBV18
CASLKAGGYNEQFF
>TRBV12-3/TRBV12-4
CASSSSDIRGYTF
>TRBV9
CASSTDSLSGNTIYF
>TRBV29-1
CSAEGGAGNTEAFF
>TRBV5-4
CASSLAGNNSPLHF
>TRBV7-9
CASSLSSGWNTQYF
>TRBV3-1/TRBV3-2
CASSQEGLGFYEQYF
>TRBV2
CASSEFGGTSGNTIYF
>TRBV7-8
CASSLLGSSSTDTQYF
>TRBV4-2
CASSQDLSATGANVLTF
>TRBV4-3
CASSQGRQGFDYGYTF
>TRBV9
CASSLHDRLGNQPQHF
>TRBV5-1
CASSLSVTGGRRNTIYF
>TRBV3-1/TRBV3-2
CASSQGAHDTDTQYF
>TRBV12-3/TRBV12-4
CASRKQGQGGYTF
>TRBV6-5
CASSPDRGYGYTF
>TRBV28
CGARDTNTEAFF
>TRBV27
CASRAGGRFGETQYF